What follows are 31 T cell receptor beta chains derived from one specimen sequenced in a study of shared clonotypes between healthy human individuals. Clones were sequenced by immunoSEQ multiplex PCR, and TCRdb holds only the in-frame ones, with some missing. This table holds approximately 1.1 million clones, about 84% found once. The sequenced sample was memory CD4+ T cells from PBMCs. Subset meaning: CD45RA-negative fraction. The receptors stem from a man aged 18 to 30 in good health. Some clones in this sample may be carry-over from other donors' samples.

This sequence joins TRBV27 and TRBJ1-5; D unclear. Trimming cost V 5 bases and J 3 bases, with 11 bases left between them. Germline V gene sequence: CDR1 MNHEY, CDR2 SMNVEV (reference sequence). The CDR3 consists of 14 residues. The CDR3 DNA follows: TGTGCCAGCAGTCAGATGTCAAACAATCAGCCCCAGCATTTT. Protein product: CASSQMSNNQPQHF.

This clone was seen only a few times. This sequence joins TRBV28 and TRBJ1-2; D is perhaps TRBD1 (5 bases). CDR3 length equals 14 residues. Germline CDR1 MDHEN, CDR2 SYDVKM. The V end lost 5 bases, the J end lost 8 bases, and 18 bases lay between the germline ends. In DNA form, the CDR3 reads TGTGCCAGCAGTGGCGGGACGGGGGTTAGGGGCTACACCTTC. Encoded protein: CASSGGTGVRGYTF.

The chain couples TRBV15 to TRBJ2-5; possible D gene TRBD2, 5 bases. Trimming took off 8 bases at V and 5 bases at J, with 12 bases between the two ends. CDR1 and CDR2 from the germline V gene are LNHNV and YYDKDF (reference sequence). This CDR3 spans 12 amino acids. The CDR3 sequence is CATGGFLETQYF. CDR3 nucleotides: TGTGCCACCGGCGGGTTTTTGGAGACCCAGTACTTC.

This chain links TRBV7-9 with TRBJ2-5; 7 bases map to TRBD1. V was clipped by 5 bases and J by 2 bases; unmatched bases: 11. Germline V gene lookup returns CDR1 SEHNR and CDR2 FQNEAQ (reference sequence). This CDR3 is built from 16 residues. In nucleotides, the CDR3 is TGTGCCAGCAGCCACCCGGGACAGAAGTATCAAGAGACCCAGTACTTC. Translation gives CASSHPGQKYQETQYF.

This chain connects TRBV28 to TRBJ2-1, with TRBD2 matching over 12 bases. Germline loops: CDR1 MDHEN, CDR2 SYDVKM. This CDR3 is 13 amino acids long. The V gene end was trimmed by 8 bases and the J gene end by 13 bases; junction bases not matched to a gene: 9. CDR3 sequence reads: CASLASGRVLQFF. The DNA of the CDR3 is TGTGCCAGCTTGGCTAGCGGGAGGGTCCTTCAGTTCTTC.

The chain is built from TRBV4-1 and TRBJ1-5; tentative D call: TRBD1 (5 bases). This CDR3 is built from 19 residues. Germline-derived CDR1 and CDR2 are MGHRA and YSYEKL. V lost 1 base, J lost 3 bases, and 22 bases lay in between. The CDR3 sequence: CASSQVRFEEGAHNQPQHF. The CDR3 nucleotides are TGCGCCAGCAGCCAAGTCAGATTCGAGGAAGGGGCCCACAATCAGCCCCAGCATTTT.

The chain combines TRBV4-1 with TRBJ2-3, with no clear D. The V gene lost 4 bases and the J gene lost 6 bases, with 11 bases spanning the gap. The CDR3 sequence is 13 residues long. The V gene's germline CDR1 is MGHRA and CDR2 YSYEKL. CDR3 coding DNA: TGCGCCAGCAGCCGTAAAACCGGGGATACGCAGTATTTT. This translates into CASSRKTGDTQYF.

In nucleotides, the CDR3 is TGTGCCACCACGGGCGGGAGCCGACGTACGCAGTATTTT. Translating gives CATTGGSRRTQYF. The chain has TRBV19 and TRBJ2-3; TRBD2 matches 7 bases. The germline V gene has CDR1 LNHDA and CDR2 SQIVND (reference sequence). This CDR3 has 13 amino acids. With 10 bases clipped from V and 8 bases from J, the junction kept 12 bases outside the gene matches.

The rearrangement joins TRBV21-1 to TRBJ2-1; TRBD1 is taken as the D call from the table, unchecked against the DNA. TRBV21-1 is a known pseudogene. The CDR3 extends over 16 amino acids. This chain's CDR3 is CASRGPGQGAGNEQFF. Here the CDR3 DNA reads TGTGCCAGCAGGGGCCCGGGACAGGGGGCAGGGAATGAGCAGTTCTTC.

This clone was seen just once. J is TRBJ2-1 and V is TRBV30, with a possible D match to TRBD2 (5 bases). The CDR3 sequence is 9 residues long. Trimming pared 5 bases from V and 9 bases from J, leaving 5 bases between. Germline-derived CDR1 and CDR2 are GTSNPN and SVGIG (reference sequence). The CDR3 bases are TGTGCCTGGGCGGGTGAGCAGTTCTTC. This sequence encodes CAWAGEQFF.

As concerns this clone: This CDR3 is also generated by other DNA sequences in the sample. V is TRBV6-5 and J is TRBJ2-3; D remains ambiguous. The CDR3 is made up of 14 amino acids. CDR1 is MNHEY, CDR2 SVGAGI, per germline. V was cut by 0 bases and J by 6 bases, with 10 bases left in between. The CDR3 is CASSYSLAGDTQYF. CDR3 coding DNA: TGTGCCAGCAGTTACTCCTTAGCCGGGGATACGCAGTATTTT.

This clone was seen once. The chain has TRBV2 and TRBJ1-5; D is unresolved. CDR3 length: 14 residues. V was clipped by 1 base and J by 5 bases, with 9 bases between them. From germline, CDR1 is SNHLY and CDR2 FYNNEI. CDR3 nucleotides: TGTGCCAGCAGTGAAGACAGAGGGTATCAGCCCCAGCATTTT. It yields the protein CASSEDRGYQPQHF.

The rearrangement links TRBV5-1 to TRBJ2-7, with no clear D. This CDR3 is built from 13 residues. The germline gives CDR1 SGHRS, CDR2 YFSETQ. V was cut by 0 bases and J by 5 bases, with 9 bases left in between. The chain's CDR3 is CASSLAEVNEQYF. The CDR3 DNA follows: TGCGCCAGCAGCTTGGCCGAAGTGAACGAGCAGTACTTC.

This clone was observed once. The rearrangement links TRBV7-8 to TRBJ1-3, with a possible D match to TRBD1 (5 bases). The CDR3 covers 18 residues. Trimming left V 1 base short and J 1 base short, with 17 bases between. The germline V gene encodes CDR1 SGHVS and CDR2 FQNEAQ. Here the CDR3 DNA reads TGTGCCAGCAGCTTAGGGAGGCTGGGACCGTTTTCTGGAAACACCATATATTTT. It yields the protein CASSLGRLGPFSGNTIYF.

J is TRBJ1-3 and V is TRBV28, with D perhaps matching TRBD1 (5 bases). Germline assignment: CDR1 MDHEN and CDR2 SYDVKM. This CDR3 has 15 amino acids. Between the trimmed V and J ends, which lost 6 bases and 5 bases, there was a span of 17 bases. CDR3 in amino acids: CASSPGGTDRNTIYF. The CDR3 nucleotides are TGTGCCAGCAGCCCTGGAGGGACGGACAGAAACACCATATATTTT.

Ten or more counts support this clone. The chain links TRBV11-2 to TRBJ2-3; 10 nucleotides agree with TRBD2. Germline CDR1 is SGHAT and CDR2 is FQNNGV. Trimming cost V 5 bases and J 9 bases; bases outside gene matches: 11. The CDR3 has 15 amino acids. CDR3: CASSRRGLALDTQYF. The CDR3 bases are TGTGCCAGCAGCCGCCGGGGACTAGCGTTAGACACGCAGTATTTT.

The chain carries TRBV7-3 and TRBJ2-2; 9 positions agree with TRBD1. Per germline, CDR1 SGHTA and CDR2 FQGTGA. Trimming removed 5 bases from V and 5 bases from J; junction bases left unmatched: 6. The CDR3 loop spans 15 amino acids. CDR3 residues: CASSKTGGGTGELFF. The CDR3 DNA reads as TGTGCCAGCAGCAAAACAGGGGGCGGAACCGGGGAGCTGTTTTTT.

The sample holds many counts of this clone. The CDR3 loop is CASSSGILEQYF. CDR3 coding DNA: TGTGCCAGCAGCTCGGGCATTCTCGAGCAGTACTTC. The rearrangement links TRBV7-9 to TRBJ2-7; unclear D gene. The germline V gene encodes CDR1 SEHNR and CDR2 FQNEAQ (reference sequence). Between the trimmed V and J ends, which lost 4 bases and 6 bases, there was a span of 10 bases. The CDR3 spans 12 residues.

This clone was seen a handful of times. The J gene is TRBJ1-4, the V gene TRBV5-6; D ambiguous. Germline CDR1 is SGHDT and CDR2 is YYEEEE. V was cut by 2 bases and J by 3 bases, with 11 bases left in between. This CDR3 is built from 15 residues. Written as DNA, the CDR3 is TGTGCCAGCAGCTTTTTATACGGGGCTAATGAAAAACTGTTTTTT. Residues: CASSFLYGANEKLFF. The complete variable domain, with remaining parts taken from reference TRBV5-6 and TRBJ1-4, reads DAGVTQSPTHLIKTRGQQVTLRCSPKSGHDTVSWYQQALGQGPQFIFQYYEEEERQRGNFPDRFSGHQFPNYSSELNVNALLLGDSALYLCASSFLYGANEKLFFGSGTQLSVL.

The genes are TRBV6-5 and TRBJ2-2; 7 bases agree with TRBD2. Germline trimming cut 6 bases from V and 4 bases from J; bases unmatched to any gene: 8. This CDR3 region has 15 residues. The germline gives CDR1 MNHEY, CDR2 SVGAGI. CDR3 coding DNA: TGTGCCAGCAGAACGCCGGGGGGTAGCACCGGGGAGCTGTTTTTT. Translated: CASRTPGGSTGELFF.

In this sample, this clone turned up many times. This same CDR3 is encoded by further DNA sequences in the sample. The chain recombines TRBV11-3 with TRBJ2-7; D is undetermined. With 1 base removed from V and 6 bases from J, the gap between germline ends came to 4 bases. There are 11 residues in the CDR3. CDR1 SGHNT and CDR2 YENEEA come from the germline V gene. CDR3 coding DNA: TGTGCCAGCAGCTTAGGCCCCGAGCAGTACTTC. It translates to CASSLGPEQYF.

This clone was seen a few times. The rearrangement uses TRBV30 and TRBJ1-1; D call uncertain. Between the trimmed V and J ends, which lost 5 bases and 0 bases, there was a span of 16 bases. CDR1 is GTSNPN, CDR2 SVGIG, per germline (reference sequence). The CDR3 sequence is 15 residues long. The DNA for the CDR3 is TGTGCCTGGGCCCCCCCGGTGGGGATGAACACTGAAGCTTTCTTT. Translation gives CAWAPPVGMNTEAFF.

The chain is built from TRBV10-3 and TRBJ1-4, with TRBD1 identical over 8 bases. Trimming at V came to 6 bases and at J to 0 bases, leaving 3 bases not matched to a gene. CDR3 length: 15 residues. The germline V gene encodes CDR1 ENHRY and CDR2 SYGVKD. The DNA for the CDR3 is TGTGCCATCAGCAGACAGGGGTCAACTAATGAAAAACTGTTTTTT. Its translation is CAISRQGSTNEKLFF.

On this clone: The sample carries other DNA sequences with the same CDR3. V is TRBV5-1 and J is TRBJ1-1, with D maybe TRBD1 (6 bases). The CDR3 length is 14 residues. V was shortened by 3 bases and J by 1 base, with 10 bases between the two germline ends. Germline CDR1 reads SGHRS; CDR2 reads YFSETQ. This chain's CDR3 is CASSWGQPNTEAFF. In nucleotides, the CDR3 is TGCGCCAGCAGCTGGGGACAACCGAACACTGAAGCTTTCTTT.

V and J are TRBV5-5 and TRBJ2-3, with TRBD2 identical over 8 bases. Looked up from germline, CDR1 is SGHKS and CDR2 is YYEKEE (reference sequence). The CDR3 has 17 residues. V dropped 0 bases and J dropped 2; count of bases not matched to a gene: 8. The CDR3 bases are TGTGCCAGCAGCTTGGTCACTCTAGCGGGTTACACAGATACGCAGTATTTT. The encoded protein is CASSLVTLAGYTDTQYF.

This chain joins TRBV7-3 and TRBJ2-2; 7 positions match TRBD2. The CDR3 spans 16 residues. The germline V gene has CDR1 SGHTA and CDR2 FQGTGA. V lost 5 bases and J lost 0; bases outside the gene matches: 6. CDR3 DNA: TGTGCCAGCAGCCCTCCGGGACTAACGAACACCGGGGAGCTGTTTTTT. Translated, it gives CASSPPGLTNTGELFF.

In nucleotides, the CDR3 is TGTGCCAGCAGCCCCGGGACAGGGGGCGTGGATGAGCAGTTCTTC. This codes for CASSPGTGGVDEQFF. The V and J genes are TRBV7-3 and TRBJ2-1; 12 nucleotides match TRBD1. The CDR3 is 15 residues long. The ends lost 5 bases at V and 8 bases at J; junction bases unmatched: 7. The germline gives CDR1 SGHTA, CDR2 FQGTGA. Full variable domain (remainder filled in from reference TRBV7-3 and TRBJ2-1): GAGVSQTPSNKVTEKGKYVELRCDPISGHTALYWYRQSLGQGPEFLIYFQGTGAADDSGLPNDRFFAVRPEGSVSTLKIQRTERGDSAVYLCASSPGTGGVDEQFFGPGTRLTVL.

The chain recombines TRBV7-9 with TRBJ2-7; 7 positions agree with TRBD1. CDR3 length: 15 amino acids. The germline CDR1 and CDR2 sequences are SEHNR and FQNEAQ (reference sequence). Trimming at V came to 0 bases and at J to 2 bases, leaving 4 bases not matched to a gene. CDR3 in DNA: TGTGCCAGCAGCTTAGCAGGACAGGTCGCCTACGAGCAGTACTTC. Translating gives CASSLAGQVAYEQYF.

The CDR3 nucleotides read TGTGCCAGCAGCTCATGGACAGGGGGCAAAAATGAGCAGTTCTTC. Translating it yields CASSSWTGGKNEQFF. The V gene is TRBV7-3, the J gene TRBJ2-1, with TRBD1 matching over 11 bases. The CDR3 extends over 15 amino acids. V trimming: 4 bases; J trimming: 7 bases; junction bases outside the gene matches: 6. Germline CDR1 reads SGHTA; CDR2 reads FQGTGA.

The J gene is TRBJ1-4, the V gene TRBV2, with 8 nucleotides matching TRBD1. This CDR3 is built from 17 residues. In germline, CDR1 is SNHLY, CDR2 FYNNEI. Losses at the gene ends were 4 bases for V and 4 bases for J; bases not matched to a gene: 11. The DNA for the CDR3 is TGTGCCAGCAGTGTCCGGGACAGGCCGATTGGTAATGAAAAACTGTTTTTT. Its translation: CASSVRDRPIGNEKLFF. Variable domain in full (rest from reference TRBV2 and TRBJ1-4): EPEVTQTPSHQVTQMGQEVILRCVPISNHLYFYWYRQILGQKVEFLVSFYNNEISEKSEIFDDQFSVERPDGSNFTLKIRSTKLEDSAMYFCASSVRDRPIGNEKLFFGSGTQLSVL.

This clone was observed many times. The same CDR3 also results from other DNA sequences found in this sample. The rearrangement links TRBV28 to TRBJ1-2, with D perhaps TRBD1 (6 bases). CDR3 size: 13 residues. CDR1 and CDR2 from the germline V gene are MDHEN and SYDVKM. The V gene lost 1 base and the J gene lost 4 bases, with 7 bases spanning the gap. The CDR3 here is CASSLSGAYGYTF. As DNA, the CDR3 is TGTGCCAGCAGTTTATCAGGGGCCTATGGCTACACCTTC.